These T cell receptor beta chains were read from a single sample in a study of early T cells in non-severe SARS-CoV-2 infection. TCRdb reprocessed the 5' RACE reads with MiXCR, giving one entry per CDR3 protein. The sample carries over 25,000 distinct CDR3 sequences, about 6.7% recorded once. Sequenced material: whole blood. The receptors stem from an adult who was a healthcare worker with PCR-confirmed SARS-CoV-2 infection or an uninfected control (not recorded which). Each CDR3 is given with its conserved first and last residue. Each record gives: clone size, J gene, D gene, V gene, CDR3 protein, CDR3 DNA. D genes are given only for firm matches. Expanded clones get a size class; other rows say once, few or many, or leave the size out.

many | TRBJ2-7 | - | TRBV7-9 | CASSLAPGQTYEQYF | TGTGCCAGCAGCCTAGCACCGGGCCAGACCTACGAGCAGTACTTC
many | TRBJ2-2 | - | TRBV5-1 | CASSSLTVNTGELFF | TGCGCCAGCAGCTCCCTGACAGTGAACACCGGGGAGCTGTTTTTT
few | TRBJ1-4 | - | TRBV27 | CASSEPGRINEKLFF | TGTGCCAGCAGTGAACCTGGGCGGATCAATGAAAAACTGTTTTTT
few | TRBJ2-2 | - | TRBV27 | CASSLVPPGELFF | TGTGCCAGCAGTTTGGTGCCTCCCGGGGAGCTGTTTTTT
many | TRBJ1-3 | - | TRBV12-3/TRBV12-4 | CASRFGSSGNTIYF | TGTGCCAGCAGGTTTGGGAGCTCTGGAAACACCATATATTTT
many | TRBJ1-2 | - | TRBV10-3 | CAISESATVTYGYTF | TGTGCCATCAGTGAGTCGGCGACGGTGACCTATGGCTACACCTTC
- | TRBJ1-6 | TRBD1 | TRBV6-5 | CASSFLGQGSNSPLHF | TGTGCCAGCAGTTTCCTCGGACAGGGGTCCAATTCACCCCTCCACTTT
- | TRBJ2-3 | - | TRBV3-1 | CASSQDHVADRTDTQYF | TGTGCCAGCAGCCAAGATCATGTAGCGGACCGCACAGATACGCAGTATTTT
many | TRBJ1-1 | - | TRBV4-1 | CASSQEGQNTEAFF | TGCGCCAGCAGCCAGGAGGGTCAAAACACTGAAGCTTTCTTT
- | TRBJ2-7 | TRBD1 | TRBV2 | CASIDGQGARISYEQYF | TGTGCCAGCATCGACGGGCAGGGGGCCAGAATTTCCTACGAGCAGTACTTC
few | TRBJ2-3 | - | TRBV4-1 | CASSQDPSGSTDTQYF | TGCGCCAGCAGCCAAGATCCGAGCGGCAGCACAGATACGCAGTATTTT
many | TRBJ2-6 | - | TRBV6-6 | CASSSSGANVLTF | TGTGCCAGCAGTTCTTCCGGGGCCAACGTCCTGACTTTC
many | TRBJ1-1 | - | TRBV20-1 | CSASEGGGMNTEAFF | TGCAGTGCTAGCGAAGGCGGGGGGATGAACACTGAAGCTTTCTTT
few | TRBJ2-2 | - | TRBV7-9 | CASSGVGTGELFF | TGTGCCAGCAGCGGGGTGGGGACCGGGGAGCTGTTTTTT
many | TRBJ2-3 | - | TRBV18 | CASSPMATGTSTDTQYF | TGTGCCAGCTCACCTATGGCCACGGGAACCAGCACAGATACGCAGTATTTT
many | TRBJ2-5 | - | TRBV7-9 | CASSLAGAGETQYF | TGTGCCAGCAGCTTAGCAGGGGCCGGCGAGACCCAGTACTTC
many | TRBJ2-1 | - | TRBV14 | CASSQDRGEQFF | TGTGCCAGCAGCCAAGATAGAGGAGAGCAGTTCTTC
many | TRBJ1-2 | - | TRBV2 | CASKGPGVTGYTF | TGTGCCAGCAAGGGTCCGGGTGTGACTGGCTACACCTTC
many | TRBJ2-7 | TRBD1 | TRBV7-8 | CASSLAWDRGEQYF | TGTGCCAGCAGCTTAGCCTGGGACAGGGGCGAGCAGTACTTC
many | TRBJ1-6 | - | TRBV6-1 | CASSEFRSSYNSPLHF | TGTGCCAGCAGTGAATTCAGGAGCTCCTATAATTCACCCCTCCACTTT
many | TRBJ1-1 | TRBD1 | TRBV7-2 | CASSLDLDRDTEAFF | TGTGCCAGCAGCTTAGATCTGGACAGGGACACTGAAGCTTTCTTT
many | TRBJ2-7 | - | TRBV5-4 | CASSTDRPTLEQYF | TGTGCCAGCAGCACGGACCGTCCTACTCTCGAGCAGTACTTC
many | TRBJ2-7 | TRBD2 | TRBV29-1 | CSVGAGTSYEQYF | TGCAGCGTTGGAGCGGGGACTTCCTACGAGCAGTACTTC
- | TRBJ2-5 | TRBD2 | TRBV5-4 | CASSLDGRALETQYF | TGTGCCAGCAGCTTGGATGGGAGGGCCTTGGAGACCCAGTACTTC
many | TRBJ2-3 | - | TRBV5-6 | CASSRGTSTSTDTQYF | TGTGCCAGCAGCCGAGGGACTTCAACTAGCACAGATACGCAGTATTTT
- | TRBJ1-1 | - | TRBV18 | CASSQSWGGLDTEAFF | TGTGCCAGCTCCCAATCTTGGGGAGGGTTGGACACTGAAGCTTTCTTT
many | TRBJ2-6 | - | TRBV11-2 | CATGAGANVLTF | TGTGCCACAGGGGCTGGGGCCAACGTCCTGACTTTC